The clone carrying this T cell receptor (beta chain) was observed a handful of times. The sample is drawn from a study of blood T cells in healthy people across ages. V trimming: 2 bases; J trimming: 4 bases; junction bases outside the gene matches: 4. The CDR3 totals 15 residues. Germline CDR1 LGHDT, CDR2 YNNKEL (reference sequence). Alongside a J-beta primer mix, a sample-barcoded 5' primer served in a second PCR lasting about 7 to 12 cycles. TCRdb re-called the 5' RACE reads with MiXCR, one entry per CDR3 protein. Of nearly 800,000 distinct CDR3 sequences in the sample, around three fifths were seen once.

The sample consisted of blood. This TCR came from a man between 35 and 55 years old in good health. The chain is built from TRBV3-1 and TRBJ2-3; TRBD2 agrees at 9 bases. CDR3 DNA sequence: TGTGCCAGCAGCCAAAGCGGGGGGCCCGCAGATACGCAGTATTTT. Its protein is CASSQSGGPADTQYF.